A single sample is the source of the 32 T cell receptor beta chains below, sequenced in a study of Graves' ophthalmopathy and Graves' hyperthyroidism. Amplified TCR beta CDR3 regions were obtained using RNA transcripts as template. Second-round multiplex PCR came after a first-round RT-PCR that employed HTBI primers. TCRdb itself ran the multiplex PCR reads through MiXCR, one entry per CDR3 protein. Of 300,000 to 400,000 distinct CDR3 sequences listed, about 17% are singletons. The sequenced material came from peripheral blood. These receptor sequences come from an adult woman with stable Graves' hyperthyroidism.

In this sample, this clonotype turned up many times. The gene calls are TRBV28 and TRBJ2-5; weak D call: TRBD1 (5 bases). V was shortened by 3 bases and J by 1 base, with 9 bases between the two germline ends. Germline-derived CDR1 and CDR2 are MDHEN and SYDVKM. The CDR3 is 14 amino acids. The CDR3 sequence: CASSLPGSQETQYF. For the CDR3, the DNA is TGTGCCAGCAGTTTGCCAGGGTCCCAAGAGACCCAGTACTTC.

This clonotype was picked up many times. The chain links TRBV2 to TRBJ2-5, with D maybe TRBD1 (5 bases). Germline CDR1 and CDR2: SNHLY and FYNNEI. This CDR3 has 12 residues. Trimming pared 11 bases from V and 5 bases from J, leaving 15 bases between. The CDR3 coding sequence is TGTGCCGATCAGGGTTTTACGGAGACCCAGTACTTC. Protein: CADQGFTETQYF.

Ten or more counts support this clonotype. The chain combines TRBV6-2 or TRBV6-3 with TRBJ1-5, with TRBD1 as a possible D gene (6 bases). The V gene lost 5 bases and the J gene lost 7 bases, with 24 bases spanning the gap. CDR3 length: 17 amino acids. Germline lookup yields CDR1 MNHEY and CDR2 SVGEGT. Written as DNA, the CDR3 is TGTGCCAGCAGTCCCTCTGTTGCGCGGGACACAACACAGCCCCAGCATTTT. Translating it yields CASSPSVARDTTQPQHF.

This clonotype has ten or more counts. The CDR3 sequence is CASSYDQSLAGELFF. The CDR3 DNA reads as TGTGCCAGCAGTTACGACCAATCTCTGGCCGGGGAGCTGTTTTTT. The rearrangement uses TRBV6-2 or TRBV6-3 and TRBJ2-2; no reliable D call. This CDR3 is built from 15 residues. Germline CDR1 and CDR2: MNHEY and SVGEGT. The V end was cut by 2 bases, the J end by 6 bases, with 13 bases between.

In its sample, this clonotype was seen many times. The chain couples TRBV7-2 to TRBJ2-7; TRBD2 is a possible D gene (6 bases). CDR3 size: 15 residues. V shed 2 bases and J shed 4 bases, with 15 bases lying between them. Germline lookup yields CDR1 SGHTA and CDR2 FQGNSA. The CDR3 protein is CASSLYVGEAYEQYF. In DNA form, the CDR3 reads TGTGCCAGCAGCTTATACGTTGGGGAGGCGTACGAGCAGTACTTC.

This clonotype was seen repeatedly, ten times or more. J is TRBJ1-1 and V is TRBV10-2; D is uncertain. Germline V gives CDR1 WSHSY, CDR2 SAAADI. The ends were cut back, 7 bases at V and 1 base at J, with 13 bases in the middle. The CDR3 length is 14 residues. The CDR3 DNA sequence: TGCGCCAGCAAGGAGGCGGGTTGGAACACTGAAGCTTTCTTT. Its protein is CASKEAGWNTEAFF.

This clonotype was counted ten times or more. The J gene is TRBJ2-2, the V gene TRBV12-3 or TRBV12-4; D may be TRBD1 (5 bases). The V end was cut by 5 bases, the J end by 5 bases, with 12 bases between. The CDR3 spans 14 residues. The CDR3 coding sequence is TGTGCCAGCAGTCCATCCAGGGTTACCGGGGAGCTGTTTTTT. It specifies CASSPSRVTGELFF.

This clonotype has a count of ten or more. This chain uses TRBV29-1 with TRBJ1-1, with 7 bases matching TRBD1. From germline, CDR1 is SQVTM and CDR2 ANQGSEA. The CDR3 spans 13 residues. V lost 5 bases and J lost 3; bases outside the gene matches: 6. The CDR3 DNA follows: TGCAGCGTTCTTGGAACAGGGGACACTGAAGCTTTCTTT. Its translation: CSVLGTGDTEAFF.

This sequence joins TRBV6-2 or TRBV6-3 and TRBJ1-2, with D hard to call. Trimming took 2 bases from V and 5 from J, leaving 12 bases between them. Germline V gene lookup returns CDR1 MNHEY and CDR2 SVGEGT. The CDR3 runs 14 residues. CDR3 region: CASSYRQPGYGYTF. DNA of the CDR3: TGTGCCAGCAGTTACCGGCAACCTGGGTATGGCTACACCTTC.

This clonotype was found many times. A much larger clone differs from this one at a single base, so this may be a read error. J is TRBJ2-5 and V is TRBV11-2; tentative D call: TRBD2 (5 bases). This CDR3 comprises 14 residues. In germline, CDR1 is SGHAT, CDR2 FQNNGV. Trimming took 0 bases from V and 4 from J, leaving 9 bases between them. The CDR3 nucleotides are TGTGCCAGCAGCTTAGACGGGAATAGAGAGACCCAGTACTTC. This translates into CASSLDGNRETQYF.

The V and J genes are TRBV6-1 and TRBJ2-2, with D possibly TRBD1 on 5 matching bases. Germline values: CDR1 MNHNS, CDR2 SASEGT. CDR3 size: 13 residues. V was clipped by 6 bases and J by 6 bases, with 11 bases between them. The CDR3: CASRQGLPGELFF. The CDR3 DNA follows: TGTGCCAGCAGGCAGGGCCTCCCCGGGGAGCTGTTTTTT.

CDR3 residues: CASSFGRSNQPQHF. The CDR3 region has the DNA TGTGCCAGCTCCTTCGGCAGGAGCAATCAGCCCCAGCATTTT. This chain joins TRBV2 and TRBJ1-5; D is undetermined. V was shortened by 8 bases and J by 1 base, with 12 bases between the two germline ends. CDR3 size: 14 residues. Germline loops: CDR1 SNHLY, CDR2 FYNNEI.

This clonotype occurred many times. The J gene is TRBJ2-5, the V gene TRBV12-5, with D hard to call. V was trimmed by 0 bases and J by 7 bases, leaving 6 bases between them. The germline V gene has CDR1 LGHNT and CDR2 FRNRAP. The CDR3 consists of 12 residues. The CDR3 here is CASGLVLGTQYF. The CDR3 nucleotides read TGTGCTAGTGGTTTGGTACTCGGGACCCAGTACTTC.

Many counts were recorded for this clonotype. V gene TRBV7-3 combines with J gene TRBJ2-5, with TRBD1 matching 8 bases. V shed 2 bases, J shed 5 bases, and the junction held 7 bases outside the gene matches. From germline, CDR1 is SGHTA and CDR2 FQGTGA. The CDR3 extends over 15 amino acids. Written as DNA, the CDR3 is TGTGCCAGCAGCTTAGGGCAGGGGGCTTGGGAGACCCAGTACTTC. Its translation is CASSLGQGAWETQYF.

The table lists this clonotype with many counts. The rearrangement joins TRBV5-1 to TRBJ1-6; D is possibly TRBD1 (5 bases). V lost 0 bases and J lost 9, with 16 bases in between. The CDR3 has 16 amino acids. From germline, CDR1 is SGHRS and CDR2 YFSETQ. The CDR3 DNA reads TGCGCCAGCAGCTTGGCCAGGGCTTCATCACCTTCACCCCTCCACTTT. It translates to CASSLARASSPSPLHF.

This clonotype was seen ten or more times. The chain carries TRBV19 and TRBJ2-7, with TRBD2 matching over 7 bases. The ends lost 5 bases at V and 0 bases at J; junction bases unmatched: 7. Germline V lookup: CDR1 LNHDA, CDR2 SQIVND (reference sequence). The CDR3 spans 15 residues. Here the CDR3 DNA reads TGTGCCAGTAGTCCGAGCGGGGCACCCTCCTACGAGCAGTACTTC. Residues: CASSPSGAPSYEQYF.

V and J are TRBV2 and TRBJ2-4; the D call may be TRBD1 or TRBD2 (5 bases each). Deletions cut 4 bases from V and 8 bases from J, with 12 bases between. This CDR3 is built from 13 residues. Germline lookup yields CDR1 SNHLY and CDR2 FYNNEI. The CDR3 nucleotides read TGTGCCAGCAGTGCTGGGTTGGGGGACATTCAGTACTTC. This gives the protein CASSAGLGDIQYF. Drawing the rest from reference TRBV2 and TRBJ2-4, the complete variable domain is EPEVTQTPSHQVTQMGQEVILRCVPISNHLYFYWYRQILGQKVEFLVSFYNNEISEKSEIFDDQFSVERPDGSNFTLKIRSTKLEDSAMYFCASSAGLGDIQYFGAGTRLSVL.

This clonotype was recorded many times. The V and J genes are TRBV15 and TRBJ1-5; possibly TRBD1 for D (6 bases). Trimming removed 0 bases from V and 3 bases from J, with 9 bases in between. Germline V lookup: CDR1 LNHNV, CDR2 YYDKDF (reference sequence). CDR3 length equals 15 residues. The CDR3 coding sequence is TGTGCCACCAGCAGAGATCAGGGACACAATCAGCCCCAGCATTTT. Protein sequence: CATSRDQGHNQPQHF.

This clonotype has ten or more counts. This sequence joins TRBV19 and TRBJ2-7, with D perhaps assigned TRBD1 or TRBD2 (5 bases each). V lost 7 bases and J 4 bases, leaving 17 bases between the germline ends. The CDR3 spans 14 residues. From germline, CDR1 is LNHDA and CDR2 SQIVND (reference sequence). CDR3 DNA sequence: TGTGCCAGTAAAACCGGGACCACCAAATACGAGCAGTACTTC. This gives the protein CASKTGTTKYEQYF.

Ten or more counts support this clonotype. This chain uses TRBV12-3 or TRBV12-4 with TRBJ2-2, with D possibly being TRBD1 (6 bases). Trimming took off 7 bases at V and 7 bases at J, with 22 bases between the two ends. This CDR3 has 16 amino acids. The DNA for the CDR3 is TGTGCCAGCACCCCGAGGGGGAGCACCCCCATCGGGGAGCTGTTTTTT. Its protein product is CASTPRGSTPIGELFF.

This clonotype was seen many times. CDR3 sequence: CSVSGVNTGELFF. CDR3 DNA sequence: TGCAGCGTTTCGGGGGTGAACACCGGGGAGCTGTTTTTT. The chain employs TRBV29-1 and TRBJ2-2, with D tentatively TRBD2 (6 bases). Germline assignment: CDR1 SQVTM and CDR2 ANQGSEA. The CDR3 spans 13 residues. Trimming removed 5 bases from V and 1 base from J, with 8 bases in between.

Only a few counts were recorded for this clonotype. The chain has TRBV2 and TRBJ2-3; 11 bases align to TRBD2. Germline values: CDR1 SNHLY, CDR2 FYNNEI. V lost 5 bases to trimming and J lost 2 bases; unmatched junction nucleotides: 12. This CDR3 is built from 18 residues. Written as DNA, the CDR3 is TGTGCCAGCAGTTCCTTATTTCTAGCGGGAGGACCCACAGATACGCAGTATTTT. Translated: CASSSLFLAGGPTDTQYF.

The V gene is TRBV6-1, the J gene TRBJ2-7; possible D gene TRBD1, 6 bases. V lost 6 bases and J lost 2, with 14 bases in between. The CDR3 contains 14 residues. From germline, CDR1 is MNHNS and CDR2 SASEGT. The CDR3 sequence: CASSHRDKAYEQYF. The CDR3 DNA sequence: TGTGCCAGCAGCCACCGGGACAAAGCCTACGAGCAGTACTTC.

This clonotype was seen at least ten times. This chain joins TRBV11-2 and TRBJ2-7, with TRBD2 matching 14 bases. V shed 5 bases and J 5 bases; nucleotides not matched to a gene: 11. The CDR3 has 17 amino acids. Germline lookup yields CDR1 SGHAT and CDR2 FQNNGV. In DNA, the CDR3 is TGTGCCAGCAGCCTCCCCTTAGGACTAGCGGGAGGAGACGAGCAGTACTTC. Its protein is CASSLPLGLAGGDEQYF. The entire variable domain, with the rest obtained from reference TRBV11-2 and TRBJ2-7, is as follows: EAGVAQSPRYKIIEKRQSVAFWCNPISGHATLYWYQQILGQGPKLLIQFQNNGVVDDSQLPKDRFSAERLKGVDSTLKIQPAKLEDSAVYLCASSLPLGLAGGDEQYFGPGTRLTVT.

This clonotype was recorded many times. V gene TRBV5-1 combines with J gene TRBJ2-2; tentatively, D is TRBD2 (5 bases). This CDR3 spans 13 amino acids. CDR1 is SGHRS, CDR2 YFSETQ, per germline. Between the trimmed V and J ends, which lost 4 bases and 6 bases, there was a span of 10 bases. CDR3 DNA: TGCGCCAGCAGCGTCACTAGTTCCGGGGAGCTGTTTTTT. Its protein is CASSVTSSGELFF.

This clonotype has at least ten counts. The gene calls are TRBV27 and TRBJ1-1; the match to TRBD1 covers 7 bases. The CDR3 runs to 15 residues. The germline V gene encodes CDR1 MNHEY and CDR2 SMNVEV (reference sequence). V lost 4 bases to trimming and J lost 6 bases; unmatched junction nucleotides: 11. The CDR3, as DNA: TGTGCCAGCAGTTCGAGACGACAGGGCCGGCCTGAAGCTTTCTTT. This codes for CASSSRRQGRPEAFF.

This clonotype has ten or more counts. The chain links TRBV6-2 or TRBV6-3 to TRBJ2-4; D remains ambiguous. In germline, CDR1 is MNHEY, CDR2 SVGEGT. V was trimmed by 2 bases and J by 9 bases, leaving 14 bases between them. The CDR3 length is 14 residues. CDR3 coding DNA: TGTGCCAGCAGTTACCTAAGCCAGAGAAGCATTCAGTACTTC. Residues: CASSYLSQRSIQYF.

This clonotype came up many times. In nucleotides, the CDR3 is TGTGCCAGCAGTTACCCAGACGAGCAGTACTTC. This gives the protein CASSYPDEQYF. The gene calls are TRBV6-2 or TRBV6-3 and TRBJ2-7; D is unresolved. Germline CDR1 is MNHEY and CDR2 is SVGEGT. This CDR3 has 11 amino acids. With 2 bases removed from V and 5 bases from J, the gap between germline ends came to 4 bases.

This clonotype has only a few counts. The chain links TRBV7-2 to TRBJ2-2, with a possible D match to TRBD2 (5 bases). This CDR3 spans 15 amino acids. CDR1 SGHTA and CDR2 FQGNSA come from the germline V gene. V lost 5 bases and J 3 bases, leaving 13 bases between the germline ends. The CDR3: CASSRWQEDTGELFF. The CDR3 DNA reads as TGTGCCAGCAGCCGGTGGCAGGAGGACACCGGGGAGCTGTTTTTT.

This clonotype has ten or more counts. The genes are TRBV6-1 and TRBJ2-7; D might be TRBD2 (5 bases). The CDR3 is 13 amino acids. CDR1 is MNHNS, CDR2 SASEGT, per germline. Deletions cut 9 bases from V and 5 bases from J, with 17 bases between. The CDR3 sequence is CASSSRGFNEQYF. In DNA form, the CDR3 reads TGTGCCAGTTCGTCCAGAGGGTTTAACGAGCAGTACTTC.

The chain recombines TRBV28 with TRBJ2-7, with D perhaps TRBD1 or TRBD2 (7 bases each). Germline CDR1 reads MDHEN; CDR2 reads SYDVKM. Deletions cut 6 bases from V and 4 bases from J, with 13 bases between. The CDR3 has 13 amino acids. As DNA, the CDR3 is TGTGCCAGCAGAGTGCAGGGGGGGTACGAGCAGTACTTC. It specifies CASRVQGGYEQYF.

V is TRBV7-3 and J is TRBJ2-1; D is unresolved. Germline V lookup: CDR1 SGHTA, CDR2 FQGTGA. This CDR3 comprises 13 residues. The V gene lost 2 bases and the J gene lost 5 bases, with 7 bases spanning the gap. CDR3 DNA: TGTGCCAGCAGCTTAGGCAGGAACAATGAGCAGTTCTTC. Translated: CASSLGRNNEQFF.